These 20 T cell receptor beta chains share one sample of origin, sequenced in a study of cytomegalovirus exposure and HLA in healthy donors. Use of 60 Vbeta and 13 Jbeta primers characterized the PCR. Clones were sequenced by immunoSEQ multiplex PCR, and TCRdb holds only the in-frame ones, with some missing. The profile shows 110,000 to 150,000 clones, less than 90% of them singletons. Specimen: PBMCs. These receptors were taken from a boy younger than 10 in good health and CMV-seronegative.

The chain couples TRBV5-1 to TRBJ2-1, with TRBD1 matching over 8 bases. CDR3 size: 16 residues. V was clipped by 5 bases and J by 3 bases; unmatched bases: 10. Germline CDR1 is SGHRS and CDR2 is YFSETQ. The DNA of the CDR3 is TGCGCCAGCAGACCAGCAGGGACAGGCGTCTACAATGAGCAGTTCTTC. It specifies CASRPAGTGVYNEQFF.

This rearrangement joins TRBV5-1 to TRBJ1-6; 7 positions match TRBD1. Germline V lookup: CDR1 SGHRS, CDR2 YFSETQ. CDR3 size: 14 residues. V lost 0 bases and J lost 9; bases outside the gene matches: 3. Here the CDR3 DNA reads TGCGCCAGCAGCTTGGAGGGACAGACTTCACCCCTCCACTTT. Amino acid sequence: CASSLEGQTSPLHF.

The V and J genes are TRBV19 and TRBJ2-7, with 12 bases fitting TRBD2. Germline trimming cut 6 bases from V and 1 base from J; bases unmatched to any gene: 7. The CDR3 contains 16 residues. Germline V gene data show CDR1 as LNHDA and CDR2 as SQIVND (reference sequence). The CDR3: CASSLSTSGSSYEQYF. The CDR3 DNA sequence: TGTGCCAGTAGCCTATCGACTAGCGGGAGTTCCTACGAGCAGTACTTC.

Regarding this clone: The sample carries other DNA sequences with the same CDR3. V usage is TRBV5-1 and J usage is TRBJ1-1; D might be TRBD1 (5 bases). CDR1 and CDR2 from the germline V gene are SGHRS and YFSETQ. V was clipped by 0 bases and J by 2 bases, with 11 bases between them. The CDR3 is made up of 15 amino acids. CDR3 sequence reads: CASSLAGGGNTEAFF. As DNA, the CDR3 is TGCGCCAGCAGCTTGGCCGGGGGGGGAAACACTGAAGCTTTCTTT.

The chain joins TRBV13 to TRBJ2-7; the match to TRBD1 covers 8 bases. CDR3 length: 15 residues. Per germline, CDR1 PRHDT and CDR2 FYEKMQ (reference sequence). J lost 3 bases, V lost 1 base, and 5 bases had no gene match. CDR3 sequence: CASSLDGQGIYEQYF. CDR3 sequence (DNA): TGTGCCAGCAGCTTAGATGGACAGGGAATCTACGAGCAGTACTTC. Combining the CDR3 with reference TRBV13 and TRBJ2-7 gives the whole variable domain AAGVIQSPRHLIKEKRETATLKCYPIPRHDTVYWYQQGPGQDPQFLISFYEKMQSDKGSIPDRFSAQQFSDYHSELNMSSLELGDSALYFCASSLDGQGIYEQYFGPGTRLTVT.

V and J are TRBV6-5 and TRBJ1-2; tentative D call: TRBD1 (6 bases). Germline V gives CDR1 MNHEY, CDR2 SVGAGI. The ends were cut back, 0 bases at V and 10 bases at J, with 18 bases in the middle. The CDR3 runs to 15 residues. The CDR3 loop is CASSYSHSPGTIYTF. DNA of the CDR3: TGTGCCAGCAGTTACTCTCATTCACCCGGGACAATCTACACCTTC.

The CDR3: CASSRDRGATLNEQFF. DNA of the CDR3: TGTGCCAGCAGCCGAGATCGGGGGGCTACTCTGAATGAGCAGTTCTTC. J is TRBJ2-1 and V is TRBV11-2; TRBD2 might be the D (7 bases). Deletions cut 5 bases from V and 7 bases from J, with 21 bases between. The CDR3 length is 16 residues. The germline V gene has CDR1 SGHAT and CDR2 FQNNGV.

The chain employs TRBV10-3 and TRBJ2-1; 9 bases align to TRBD1. The CDR3 spans 13 residues. From germline, CDR1 is ENHRY and CDR2 SYGVKD. J gave up 13 bases and V 7 bases, and 11 bases lay outside the gene matches. The CDR3 region is CAIITFPGQGQFF. The CDR3 DNA sequence: TGTGCCATCATCACTTTCCCGGGACAGGGTCAGTTCTTC.

The V and J genes are TRBV27 and TRBJ2-7, with 8 bases lining up with TRBD2. Germline CDR1 reads MNHEY; CDR2 reads SMNVEV (reference sequence). Losses at the gene ends were 3 bases for V and 1 base for J; bases not matched to a gene: 5. The CDR3 length is 15 residues. The CDR3 nucleotides are TGTGCCAGCAGTTTTGGGGCTAGCGGGTCCTACGAGCAGTACTTC. This encodes CASSFGASGSYEQYF.

This chain links TRBV6-6 with TRBJ1-2, with D perhaps matching TRBD1 (5 bases). CDR1 is MNHNY, CDR2 SVGAGI, per germline (reference sequence). The CDR3 loop spans 12 amino acids. V lost 4 bases and J lost 8, with 11 bases in between. Written as DNA, the CDR3 is TGTGCCAGCAGTTTCGGGACTCCCGGCTACACCTTC. Protein: CASSFGTPGYTF.

This clone has a single count. The V gene is TRBV7-8, the J gene TRBJ1-1; D possibly corresponds to TRBD1 (6 bases). Germline V gene data show CDR1 as SGHVS and CDR2 as FQNEAQ. CDR3 length: 13 residues. Trimming stripped 5 bases from V and 6 bases from J, with 13 bases between. The CDR3 DNA reads as TGTGCCAGCAGCCGAGCTGGGGGCGCTGAAGCTTTCTTT. Encoded protein: CASSRAGGAEAFF.

This clone was detected only a few times. The genes are TRBV30 and TRBJ1-1, with D possibly TRBD1 on 5 matching bases. Trimming removed 4 bases at V and 1 base at J, with 10 bases between. The CDR3 contains 13 residues. Germline V gene lookup returns CDR1 GTSNPN and CDR2 SVGIG (reference sequence). CDR3 nucleotide sequence: TGTGCCTGGAAGGGGCGGCGGAACACTGAAGCTTTCTTT. The encoded protein is CAWKGRRNTEAFF.

V usage is TRBV19 and J usage is TRBJ2-5, with D possibly matching TRBD1 (5 bases). The V gene lost 5 bases and the J gene lost 4 bases, with 11 bases spanning the gap. The CDR3 totals 13 residues. The V gene's germline CDR1 is LNHDA and CDR2 SQIVND (reference sequence). CDR3 sequence reads: CASSAQAGETQYF. As DNA, the CDR3 is TGTGCCAGTAGTGCACAGGCAGGAGAGACCCAGTACTTC.

The CDR3 bases are TGTGCCAGCAGCTTTGGCAGGGCAGGGCAGCCCCAGCATTTT. The encoded protein is CASSFGRAGQPQHF. The chain carries TRBV7-9 and TRBJ1-5; D might be TRBD1 (5 bases). V was shortened by 3 bases and J by 7 bases, with 13 bases between the two germline ends. The germline V gene has CDR1 SEHNR and CDR2 FQNEAQ (reference sequence). The length of the CDR3 is 14 residues.

The rearrangement links TRBV29-1 to TRBJ2-7, with a possible D match to TRBD2 (6 bases). V was trimmed by 4 bases and J by 5 bases, leaving 18 bases between them. Germline loops: CDR1 SQVTM, CDR2 ANQGSEA. The CDR3 extends over 14 amino acids. The CDR3 region has the DNA TGCAGCGTTGCCTTCTCGGCGGGGCTCGACGAGCAGTACTTC. It specifies CSVAFSAGLDEQYF.

This clone turned up a few times. The V gene is TRBV9, the J gene TRBJ2-3, with 8 bases aligning to TRBD1. With 3 bases clipped from V and 2 bases from J, the junction kept 5 bases outside the gene matches. This CDR3 is built from 15 residues. Germline-derived CDR1 and CDR2 are SGDLS and YYNGEE. The CDR3 DNA reads TGTGCCAGCAGCGGGGGGACAGGTAACACAGATACGCAGTATTTT. The encoded protein is CASSGGTGNTDTQYF.

J is TRBJ1-1 and V is TRBV29-1, with 8 bases aligning to TRBD1. This CDR3 spans 14 amino acids. The V and J ends lost 6 bases and 3 bases, in that order; junction bases with no gene match: 9. The germline CDR1 and CDR2 sequences are SQVTM and ANQGSEA. CDR3 protein: CSVESGTGHTEAFF. The CDR3 nucleotides are TGCAGCGTCGAAAGTGGGACAGGCCACACTGAAGCTTTCTTT.

For this clone: Different DNA sequences within this sample yield the same CDR3. The chain couples TRBV5-4 to TRBJ2-7; 11 nucleotides agree with TRBD1. Germline CDR1 SGHNT, CDR2 YYREEE (reference sequence). This CDR3 has 17 amino acids. With 0 bases clipped from V and 2 bases from J, the junction kept 7 bases outside the gene matches. This CDR3 is CASSLASGQGATYEQYF. CDR3 nucleotides: TGTGCCAGCAGCTTGGCCTCCGGACAGGGGGCAACCTACGAGCAGTACTTC.

This sequence joins TRBV9 and TRBJ1-6; D might be TRBD1 (5 bases). Germline CDR1 is SGDLS and CDR2 is YYNGEE. Trimming shortened V by 0 bases and J by 9 bases, and 16 bases separated the two germline ends. There are 16 residues in the CDR3. CDR3 loop: CASSVDSTGGSSPLHF. CDR3 sequence (DNA): TGTGCCAGCAGCGTAGACTCTACCGGGGGTAGTTCACCCCTCCACTTT.

The chain couples TRBV5-4 to TRBJ1-2; unclear D gene. With 4 bases removed from V and 7 bases from J, the gap between germline ends came to 8 bases. This CDR3 contains 11 residues. The germline V gene has CDR1 SGHNT and CDR2 YYREEE (reference sequence). CDR3 DNA sequence: TGTGCCAGCAGCGCCACGGGTGGCTACACCTTC. Encoded protein: CASSATGGYTF.